The clone carrying this TCR beta chain was detected only a few times. V shed 3 bases, J shed 5 bases, and the junction held 2 bases outside the gene matches. Germline V gene data show CDR1 as DFQATT and CDR2 as SNEGSKA (reference sequence). This CDR3 spans 13 amino acids. The data originate from a study of blood T cells in healthy people across ages. A second PCR of about 7 to 12 cycles used a sample-barcoded 5' primer and a J-beta primer mix. TCRdb re-analysed the 5' RACE reads in MiXCR, keeping a single row per CDR3 protein. Of some 760,000 distinct CDR3 sequences listed, approximately 25% are singletons. The same data also went into a second study, on T cells of mothers and their children.

Specimen: blood. This chain links TRBV20-1 with TRBJ2-3, with 10 bases aligning to TRBD2. This TCR came from a boy younger than 18 in good health. CDR3 amino acids: CSASLAGVDTQYF. The CDR3 bases are TGCAGTGCTAGTCTAGCGGGGGTAGATACGCAGTATTTT.